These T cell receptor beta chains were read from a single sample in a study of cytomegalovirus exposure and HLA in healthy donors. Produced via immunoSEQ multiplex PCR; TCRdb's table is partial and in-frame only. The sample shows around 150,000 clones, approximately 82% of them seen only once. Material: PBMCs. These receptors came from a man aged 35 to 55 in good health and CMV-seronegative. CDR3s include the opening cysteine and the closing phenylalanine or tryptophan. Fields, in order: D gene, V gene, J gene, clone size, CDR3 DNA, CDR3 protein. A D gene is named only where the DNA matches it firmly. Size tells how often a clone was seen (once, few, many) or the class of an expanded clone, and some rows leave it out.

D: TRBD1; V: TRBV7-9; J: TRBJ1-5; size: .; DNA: TGTGCCAGCAGCTTAGATCTCGGACAGGGCCACGCGGCCCAGCATTTT; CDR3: CASSLDLGQGHAAQHF
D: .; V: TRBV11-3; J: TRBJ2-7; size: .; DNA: TGTGCCAGCAGCTTAGATCATGGAGGCGAGCAGTACTTC; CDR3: CASSLDHGGEQYF
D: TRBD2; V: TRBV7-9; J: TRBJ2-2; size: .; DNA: TGTGCCAGCAGCTTAACCAGCGGGGTTGCGAACACCGGGGAGCTGTTTTTT; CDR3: CASSLTSGVANTGELFF
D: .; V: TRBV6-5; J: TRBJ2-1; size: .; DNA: TGTGCCAGCAGTTACGGAGAGGGGGATACTGAGCAGTTCTTC; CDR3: CASSYGEGDTEQFF
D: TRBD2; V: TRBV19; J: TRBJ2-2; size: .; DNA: TGTGCCAGTAGCAGAACTAGCGGGAGTAGCCCCGGGGAGCTGTTTTTT; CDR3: CASSRTSGSSPGELFF
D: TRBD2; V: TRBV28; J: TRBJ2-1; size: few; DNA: TGTGCCAGCAGTTCCCCGACTAGCGGGGGGGGCAATGAGCAGTTCTTC; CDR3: CASSSPTSGGGNEQFF
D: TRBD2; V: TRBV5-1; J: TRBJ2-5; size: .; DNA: TGCGCCAGCAGCCCCGGACTAGCGGGGGGAATGGAGACCCAGTACTTC; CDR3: CASSPGLAGGMETQYF
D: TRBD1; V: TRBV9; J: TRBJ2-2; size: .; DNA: TGTGCCAGCAGCGTAGTCAGGGGGCCCGGGGAGCTGTTTTTT; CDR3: CASSVVRGPGELFF
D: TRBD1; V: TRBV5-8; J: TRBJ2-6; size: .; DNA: TGTGCCAGCAGCCTACTGGGACAGGGGAGCTCTGGGGCCAACGTCCTGACTTTC; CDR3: CASSLLGQGSSGANVLTF
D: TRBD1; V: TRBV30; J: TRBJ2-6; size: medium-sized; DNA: TGTGCCTGGAGCCAGGGGGCTGGGGCCAACGTCCTGACTTTC; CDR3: CAWSQGAGANVLTF
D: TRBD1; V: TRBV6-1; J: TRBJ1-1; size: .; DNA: TGTGCCAGCAGTGAAGAAGTGGGACAGGGGACTGAAGCTTTCTTT; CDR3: CASSEEVGQGTEAFF
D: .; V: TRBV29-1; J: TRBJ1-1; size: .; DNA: TGCAGCGTTGAAGTCCACAGGGCGAACACTGAAGCTTTCTTT; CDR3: CSVEVHRANTEAFF
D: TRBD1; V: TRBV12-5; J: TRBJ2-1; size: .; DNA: TGTGCTAGTGGTGCAACAGGGGCCAGGGCCGGGCAGTTCTTC; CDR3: CASGATGARAGQFF
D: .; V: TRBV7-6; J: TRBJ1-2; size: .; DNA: TGTGCCAGCAGCTTAGTAACAGGTTATGGCTACACCTTC; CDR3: CASSLVTGYGYTF
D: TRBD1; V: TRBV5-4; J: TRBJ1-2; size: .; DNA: TGTGCCAGCAGCTCACGGCAGGGGGCTTCCTATGGCTACACCTTC; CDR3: CASSSRQGASYGYTF
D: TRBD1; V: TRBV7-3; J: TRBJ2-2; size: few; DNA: TGTGCCAGCAGCTTAAGACAGGGGTTCGGGGAGCTGTTTTTT; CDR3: CASSLRQGFGELFF
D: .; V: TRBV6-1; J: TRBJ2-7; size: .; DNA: TGTGCCAGCAGTGAATCCCAGGTTGGCGAGCAGTACTTC; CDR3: CASSESQVGEQYF
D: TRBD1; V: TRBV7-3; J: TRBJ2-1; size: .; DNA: TGTGCCAGCAGTACGAGACAGGGAACCTACAATGAGCAGTTCTTC; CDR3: CASSTRQGTYNEQFF
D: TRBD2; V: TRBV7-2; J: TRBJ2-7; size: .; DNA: TGTGCCAGCAGCTTAGGTATTAGCGGGGTCTACGAGCAGTACTTC; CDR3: CASSLGISGVYEQYF
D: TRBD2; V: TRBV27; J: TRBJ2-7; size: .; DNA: TGTGCCAGCATGATGGGAGGGTCCTACGAGCAGTACTTC; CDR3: CASMMGGSYEQYF
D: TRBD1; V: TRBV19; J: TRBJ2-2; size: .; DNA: TGTGCCAGTAACTGGGACAGCCACGTTGACACCGGGGAGCTGTTTTTT; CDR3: CASNWDSHVDTGELFF
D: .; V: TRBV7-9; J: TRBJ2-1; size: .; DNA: TGTGCCAGCATCAAATGGGAGGGACAGGTGAACAATGAGCAGTTCTTC; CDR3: CASIKWEGQVNNEQFF
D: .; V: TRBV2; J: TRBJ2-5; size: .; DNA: TGTGCCAGCAGGGACTATGAGACCCAGTACTTC; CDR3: CASRDYETQYF
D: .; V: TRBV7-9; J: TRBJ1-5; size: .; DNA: TGTGCCAGCAGCCCTCCAAGCACAGATCAGCCCCAGCATTTT; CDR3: CASSPPSTDQPQHF
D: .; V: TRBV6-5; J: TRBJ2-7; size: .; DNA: TGTGCCAGCAGTTACGGCTCAGACTCCTACGAGCAGTACTTC; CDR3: CASSYGSDSYEQYF
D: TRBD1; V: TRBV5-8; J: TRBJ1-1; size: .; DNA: TGTGCCAGCAGATTATCGGAACAGGGGAGGACTGAAGCTTTCTTT; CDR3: CASRLSEQGRTEAFF
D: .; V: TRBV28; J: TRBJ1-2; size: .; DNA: TGTGCCAGCAGTTCCCCGGACTTGGGGAAGGGCGTTAACTATGGCTACACCTTC; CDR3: CASSSPDLGKGVNYGYTF
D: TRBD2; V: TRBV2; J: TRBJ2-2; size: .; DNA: TGTGCCGGGACTAGGGAGACCGGGGAGCTGTTTTTT; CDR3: CAGTRETGELFF
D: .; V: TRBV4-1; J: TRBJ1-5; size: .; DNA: TGCGCCAGCAGCCAAGGAGGCCACCAGCCCCAGCATTTT; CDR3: CASSQGGHQPQHF
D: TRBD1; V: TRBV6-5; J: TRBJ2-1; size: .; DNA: TGTGCCAGCAGTTACTCGAGGACAGGGAGATATGAGCAGTTCTTC; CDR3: CASSYSRTGRYEQFF
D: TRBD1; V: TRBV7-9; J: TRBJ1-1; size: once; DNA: TGTGCCAGCAGCCCGTCGGGACAGGGGATGAACACTGAAGCTTTCTTT; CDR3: CASSPSGQGMNTEAFF
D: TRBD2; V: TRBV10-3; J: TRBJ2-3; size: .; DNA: TGTGCCATCAGGGTAGCGGGGGGCCCTAGCTCTAGCACAGATACGCAGTATTTT; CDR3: CAIRVAGGPSSSTDTQYF
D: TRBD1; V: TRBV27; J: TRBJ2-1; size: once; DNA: TGTGCCAGCAGTTCTTCAGGGGGCATTGAGCAGTTCTTC; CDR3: CASSSSGGIEQFF
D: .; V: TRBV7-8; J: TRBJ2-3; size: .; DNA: TGTGCCAGCAGCTTAGTGGCTAGCGCCCTCACAGATACGCAGTATTTT; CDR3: CASSLVASALTDTQYF
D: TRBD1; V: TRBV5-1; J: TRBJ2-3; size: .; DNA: TGCGCCAGCAGCGGACGGGACAGGGGGGATACGCAGTATTTT; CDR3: CASSGRDRGDTQYF
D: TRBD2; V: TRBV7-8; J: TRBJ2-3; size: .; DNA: TGTGCCAGCAGCCCACTAGCGGAGCCCACAGATACGCAGTATTTT; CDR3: CASSPLAEPTDTQYF
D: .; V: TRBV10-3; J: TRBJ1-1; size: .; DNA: TGTGCCATCAATTCCGTGGGACGACAGGATGAAGCTTTCTTT; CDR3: CAINSVGRQDEAFF
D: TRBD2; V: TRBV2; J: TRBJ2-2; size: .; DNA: TGTGCCAGCAGTGGGCGGGGGAGGAACACCGGGGAGCTGTTTTTT; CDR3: CASSGRGRNTGELFF
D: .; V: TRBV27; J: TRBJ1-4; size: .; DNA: TGTGCCAGCACCGCGGGGGGGGCCGATGAAAAACTGTTTTTT; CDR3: CASTAGGADEKLFF
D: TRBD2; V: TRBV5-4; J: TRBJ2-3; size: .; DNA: TGTGCCAGCAGCCCCCCGGGGACTAGGAGCACAGATACGCAGTATTTT; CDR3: CASSPPGTRSTDTQYF